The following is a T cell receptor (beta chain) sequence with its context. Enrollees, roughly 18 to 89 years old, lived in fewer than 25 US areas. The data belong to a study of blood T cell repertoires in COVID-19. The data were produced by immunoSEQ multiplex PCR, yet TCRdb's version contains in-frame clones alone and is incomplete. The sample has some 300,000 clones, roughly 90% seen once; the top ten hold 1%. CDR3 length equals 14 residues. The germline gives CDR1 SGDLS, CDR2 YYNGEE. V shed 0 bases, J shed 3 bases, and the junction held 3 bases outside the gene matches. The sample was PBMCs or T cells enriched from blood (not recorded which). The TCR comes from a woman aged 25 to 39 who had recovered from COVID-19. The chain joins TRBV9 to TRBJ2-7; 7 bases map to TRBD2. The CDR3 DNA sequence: TGTGCCAGCAGCGTAGGCCAGCGGGGCTACGAGCAGTACTTC. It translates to CASSVGQRGYEQYF.